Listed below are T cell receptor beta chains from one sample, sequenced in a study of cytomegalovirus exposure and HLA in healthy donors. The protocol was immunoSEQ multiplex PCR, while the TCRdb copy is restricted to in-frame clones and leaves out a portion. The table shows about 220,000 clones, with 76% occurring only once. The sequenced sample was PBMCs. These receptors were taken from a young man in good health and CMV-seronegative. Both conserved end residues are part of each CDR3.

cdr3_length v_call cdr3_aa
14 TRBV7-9 CASSLRTSSDEQFF
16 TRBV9 CASSVGIAEGRDEQFF
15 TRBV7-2 CASSLASGYSYEQYF
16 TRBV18 CASSPANGGLNQPQHF
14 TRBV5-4 CASSDRGNGETQYF
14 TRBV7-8 CASSPRLAGGTQYF
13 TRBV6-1 CASSDREGLVAFF
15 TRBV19 CASSIAGGGTGELFF
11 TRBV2 CASTYTYEQYF
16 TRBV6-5 CASSYSGQGARYEQYF
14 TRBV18 CASSQLADQETQYF
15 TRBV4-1 CASSPRPGVGDEQFF
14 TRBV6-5 CASSRTVSGNTIYF
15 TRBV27 CASSLSGQGFSEQYF
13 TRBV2 CASSAQGIYEQYF
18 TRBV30 CAWSGIGAKDRHADTQYF
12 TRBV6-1 CASTGEGQPQHF
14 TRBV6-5 CASRQGNSGNTIYF
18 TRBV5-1 CASSLASTTSGAHNEQFF
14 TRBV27 CASRIGWGGTEAFF
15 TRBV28 CASSSKTGGSPEAFF
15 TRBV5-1 CASKARDFYTDTQYF
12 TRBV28 CATAGSSYEQYF
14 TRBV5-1 CASGPGTGSYEQYF
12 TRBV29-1 CSVGQGSYEQYF
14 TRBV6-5 CASSIQGSYNEQFF
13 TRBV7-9 CSSMGQQPDEQFF
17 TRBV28 CASRLEGLAVGRETQYF
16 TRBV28 CASSLGGTSGFNEQFF
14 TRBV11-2 CASSFVGISYEQYF
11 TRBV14 CASSQVNEQYF
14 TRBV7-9 CASSSTPNTGELFF
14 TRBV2 CASGWAGGRETQYF
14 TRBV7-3 CASSLTGGNTEAFF
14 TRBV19 CASSKDRVNTEAFF
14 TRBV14 CASSHGQGAYEQYF
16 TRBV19 CASSILSGRYTGELFF